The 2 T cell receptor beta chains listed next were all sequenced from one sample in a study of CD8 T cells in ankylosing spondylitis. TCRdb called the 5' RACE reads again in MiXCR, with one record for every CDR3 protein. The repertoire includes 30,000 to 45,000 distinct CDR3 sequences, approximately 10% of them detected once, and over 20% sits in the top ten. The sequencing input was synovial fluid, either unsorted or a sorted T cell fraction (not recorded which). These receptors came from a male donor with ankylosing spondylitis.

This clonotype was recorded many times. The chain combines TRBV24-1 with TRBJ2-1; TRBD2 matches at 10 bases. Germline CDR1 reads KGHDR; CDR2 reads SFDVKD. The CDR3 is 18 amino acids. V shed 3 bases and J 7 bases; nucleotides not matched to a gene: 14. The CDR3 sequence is CATSDASSGSVWGNEQFF. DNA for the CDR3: TGTGCCACCAGTGATGCGTCTAGCGGGAGTGTTTGGGGTAATGAGCAGTTCTTC.

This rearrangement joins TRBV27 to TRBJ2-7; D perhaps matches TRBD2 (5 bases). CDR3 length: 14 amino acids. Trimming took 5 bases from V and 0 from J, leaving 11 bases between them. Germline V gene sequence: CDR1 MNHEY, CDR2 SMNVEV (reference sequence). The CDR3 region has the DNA TGTGCCAGCAGTCCACGGAGGTTCTCCTACGAGCAGTACTTC. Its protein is CASSPRRFSYEQYF.